The rows below give T cell receptor beta chains drawn from one sample of a study of cytomegalovirus exposure and HLA in healthy donors. Produced via immunoSEQ multiplex PCR; TCRdb's table is partial and in-frame only. Its listing shows 55,000 or so clones. Material for sequencing was PBMCs. Receptors were obtained from a woman aged 45-65 years in good health and CMV-seropositive. Both conserved end residues are part of each CDR3. Each record gives: D gene, V gene, J gene, CDR3 protein. D genes are given only for firm matches.

D gene: TRBD1
V gene: TRBV10-3
J gene: TRBJ2-6
CDR3 protein: CAIREGTGSGANVLTF

D gene: -
V gene: TRBV6-1
J gene: TRBJ1-5
CDR3 protein: CASRDSRGASQPQHF

D gene: TRBD2
V gene: TRBV27
J gene: TRBJ2-7
CDR3 protein: CASSDALAGGGYEQYF

D gene: TRBD1
V gene: TRBV29-1
J gene: TRBJ2-3
CDR3 protein: CSVAQRQGAADTQYF

D gene: -
V gene: TRBV6-5
J gene: TRBJ2-6
CDR3 protein: CASSYDRSGANVLTF

D gene: -
V gene: TRBV9
J gene: TRBJ1-1
CDR3 protein: CASSVGEQDAEAFF

D gene: TRBD2
V gene: TRBV28
J gene: TRBJ2-3
CDR3 protein: CASRAGGSTDTQYF

D gene: TRBD1
V gene: TRBV29-1
J gene: TRBJ1-2
CDR3 protein: CSVEASGTGGNTF

D gene: -
V gene: TRBV6-5
J gene: TRBJ2-3
CDR3 protein: CASSYRGAPTDTQYF

D gene: TRBD2
V gene: TRBV30
J gene: TRBJ2-7
CDR3 protein: CAWSQGRGGGQYF

D gene: TRBD1
V gene: TRBV6-5
J gene: TRBJ2-7
CDR3 protein: CASSEAPGQKYF

D gene: TRBD2
V gene: TRBV4-3
J gene: TRBJ2-2
CDR3 protein: CASSQGLAGAGELFF

D gene: -
V gene: TRBV9
J gene: TRBJ2-3
CDR3 protein: CPRSVEGGRDFTDTQYF

D gene: TRBD1
V gene: TRBV19
J gene: TRBJ2-1
CDR3 protein: CASSIDHSSGTGTHNEQFF

D gene: -
V gene: TRBV29-1
J gene: TRBJ1-2
CDR3 protein: CSVLTTVNYGYTF

D gene: TRBD1
V gene: TRBV5-1
J gene: TRBJ1-1
CDR3 protein: CASSLNDREKAFF

D gene: TRBD1
V gene: TRBV19
J gene: TRBJ1-1
CDR3 protein: CASSIVGQPPTEAFF

D gene: -
V gene: TRBV19
J gene: TRBJ2-7
CDR3 protein: CASSTNRNSRDEQYF

D gene: TRBD1
V gene: TRBV28
J gene: TRBJ1-1
CDR3 protein: CASSSLTTGGENTEAFF

D gene: TRBD2
V gene: TRBV27
J gene: TRBJ2-7
CDR3 protein: CASSFSGLAGETRGYEQYF

D gene: TRBD1
V gene: TRBV5-6
J gene: TRBJ1-2
CDR3 protein: CASSPGTGGPYTF

D gene: -
V gene: TRBV30
J gene: TRBJ1-5
CDR3 protein: CAWSSRINQPQHF

D gene: -
V gene: TRBV28
J gene: TRBJ2-7
CDR3 protein: CASLRDSWEQYF

D gene: TRBD1
V gene: TRBV27
J gene: TRBJ2-7
CDR3 protein: CASSLGTGIHEQYF

D gene: TRBD2
V gene: TRBV30
J gene: TRBJ2-7
CDR3 protein: CAWSVLAGKLEQYF

D gene: -
V gene: TRBV19
J gene: TRBJ1-5
CDR3 protein: CASNSQRTANQPQNF

D gene: -
V gene: TRBV5-6
J gene: TRBJ1-6
CDR3 protein: CASSLERSNSPLHF

D gene: -
V gene: TRBV19
J gene: TRBJ1-2
CDR3 protein: CASRENLNYGYTF

D gene: TRBD2
V gene: TRBV5-1
J gene: TRBJ2-2
CDR3 protein: CASSLVLAGSGELFF

D gene: -
V gene: TRBV28
J gene: TRBJ2-7
CDR3 protein: CASSLGRRTYEQYF

D gene: TRBD1
V gene: TRBV6-5
J gene: TRBJ1-1
CDR3 protein: CARSRQGATEAFF

D gene: TRBD1
V gene: TRBV2
J gene: TRBJ1-2
CDR3 protein: CASRSDRGSGYGYTF

D gene: TRBD2
V gene: TRBV11-2
J gene: TRBJ2-7
CDR3 protein: CASSSGTTSLYEQYF

D gene: TRBD1
V gene: TRBV10-1
J gene: TRBJ1-5
CDR3 protein: CASSEPDRGQGQPQHF

D gene: -
V gene: TRBV11-2
J gene: TRBJ1-2
CDR3 protein: CASSALTVNYGYTF

D gene: TRBD2
V gene: TRBV28
J gene: TRBJ2-5
CDR3 protein: CASSLSRRERETQYF

D gene: -
V gene: TRBV18
J gene: TRBJ2-1
CDR3 protein: CASSPETNRNEQFF

D gene: -
V gene: TRBV28
J gene: -
CDR3 protein: CASSLNQGGFYEQYF

D gene: TRBD2
V gene: TRBV4-1
J gene: TRBJ2-7
CDR3 protein: CASSPLTSGRVFDEQYF

D gene: -
V gene: TRBV10-3
J gene: TRBJ1-5
CDR3 protein: CAISPGQGKSKDQPQHF

D gene: TRBD2
V gene: TRBV7-8
J gene: TRBJ2-5
CDR3 protein: CASSASGGASSETQYF

D gene: -
V gene: TRBV5-6
J gene: TRBJ2-7
CDR3 protein: CASSHSYEQYF

D gene: -
V gene: TRBV4-1
J gene: TRBJ2-3
CDR3 protein: CASSQGARGSFTDTQYF

D gene: TRBD1
V gene: TRBV6-1
J gene: TRBJ1-5
CDR3 protein: CASSAYRGNQPQHF

D gene: TRBD1
V gene: TRBV5-1
J gene: TRBJ1-2
CDR3 protein: CASSSGTGVGYTF

D gene: TRBD1
V gene: TRBV12-5
J gene: TRBJ1-2
CDR3 protein: CASGLTPGQGEYGYTF

D gene: -
V gene: TRBV28
J gene: TRBJ2-7
CDR3 protein: CASSLFGQSYEQYF